Sequencing of this T cell receptor beta chain was carried out in a study of molecular identifiers for immune sequencing clone quantification. In the study overall: Replicate experiments divided RNA from about 19,000 or 110,000 naive CD8 cells into five parts and sequenced four.

Previously described methods and listed TCR primers produced bulk TCR libraries. Via MiXCR, TCRdb re-called the PCR reads, giving one row per CDR3 protein. The sample holds around 470,000 distinct CDR3 sequences; over 20% are singletons and the top ten take about 0.8%. CDR3 length: 15 residues. The germline V gene has CDR1 WNHNN and CDR2 SYGVQD (reference sequence). V lost 4 bases and J 4 bases, leaving 15 bases between the germline ends. Study findings and constraints: Clones that exceeded 20 RNA copies held over 98% of effector molecules, yet under 1% in naive cells.

Comment on this clonotype: Its antigen is unidentified.

The receptor was derived from a human donor in good health. Some libraries in this study had Jurkat cell RNA spiked in. This chain uses TRBV10-1 with TRBJ2-3, with D perhaps given as TRBD1 or TRBD2 (5 bases each). The sequenced sample was naive CD8+ T cells from blood, with Jurkat cell RNA spiked in. Subset given: FACS-sorted CD8+CD4-CCR7+CD45RA+ naive T cells. CDR3 coding DNA: TGCGCCAGCAGTGCCTTAGCGAGGGGAGCAGATACGCAGTATTTT. Translating it yields CASSALARGADTQYF.